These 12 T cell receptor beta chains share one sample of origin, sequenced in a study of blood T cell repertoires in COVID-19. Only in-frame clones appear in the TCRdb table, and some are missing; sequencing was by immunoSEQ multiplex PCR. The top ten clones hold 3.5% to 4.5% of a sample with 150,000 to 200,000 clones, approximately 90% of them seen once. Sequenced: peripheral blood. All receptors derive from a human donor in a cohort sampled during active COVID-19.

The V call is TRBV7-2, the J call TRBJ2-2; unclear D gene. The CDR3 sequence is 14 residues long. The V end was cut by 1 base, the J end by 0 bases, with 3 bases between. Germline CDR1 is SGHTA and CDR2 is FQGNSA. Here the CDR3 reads CASSLVANTGELFF. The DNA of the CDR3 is TGTGCCAGCAGCTTAGTCGCGAACACCGGGGAGCTGTTTTTT.

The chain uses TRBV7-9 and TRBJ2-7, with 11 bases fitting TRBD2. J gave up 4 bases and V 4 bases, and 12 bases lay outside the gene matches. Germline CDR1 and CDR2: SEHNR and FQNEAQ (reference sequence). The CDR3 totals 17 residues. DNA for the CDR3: TGTGCCAGCAGCTCGGGACTAGCGGCGAGAGGATGGTACGAGCAGTACTTC. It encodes CASSSGLAARGWYEQYF. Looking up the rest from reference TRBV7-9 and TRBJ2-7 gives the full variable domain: DTGVSQNPRHKITKRGQNVTFRCDPISEHNRLYWYRQTLGQGPEFLTYFQNEAQLEKSRLLSDRFSAERPKGSFSTLEIQRTEQGDSAMYLCASSSGLAARGWYEQYFGPGTRLTVT.

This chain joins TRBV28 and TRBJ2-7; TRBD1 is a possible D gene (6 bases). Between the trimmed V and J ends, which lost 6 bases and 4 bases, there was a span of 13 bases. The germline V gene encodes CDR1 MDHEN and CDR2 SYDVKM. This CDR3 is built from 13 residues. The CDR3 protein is CASRIRGGYEQYF. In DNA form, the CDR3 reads TGTGCCAGCAGGATTAGAGGGGGATACGAGCAGTACTTC.

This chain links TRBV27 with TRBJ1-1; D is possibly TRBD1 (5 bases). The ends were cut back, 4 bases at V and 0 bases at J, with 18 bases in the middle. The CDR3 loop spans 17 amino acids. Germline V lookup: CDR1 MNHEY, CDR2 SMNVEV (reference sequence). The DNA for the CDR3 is TGTGCCAGCAGTTCAATGCAGGGACTCTACATGAACACTGAAGCTTTCTTT. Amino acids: CASSSMQGLYMNTEAFF.

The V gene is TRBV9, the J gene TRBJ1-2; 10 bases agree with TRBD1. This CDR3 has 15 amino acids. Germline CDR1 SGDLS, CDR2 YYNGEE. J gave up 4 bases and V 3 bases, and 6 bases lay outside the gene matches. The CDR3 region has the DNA TGTGCCAGCAGCGAACGGGACAGGGGCTCCTATGGCTACACCTTC. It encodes CASSERDRGSYGYTF.

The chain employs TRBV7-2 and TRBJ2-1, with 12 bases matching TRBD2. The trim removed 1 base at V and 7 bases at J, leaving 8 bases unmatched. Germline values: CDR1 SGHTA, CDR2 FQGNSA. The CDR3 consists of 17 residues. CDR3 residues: CASSLVASGGARNEQFF. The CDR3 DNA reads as TGTGCCAGCAGCTTAGTGGCTAGCGGGGGGGCCAGGAATGAGCAGTTCTTC. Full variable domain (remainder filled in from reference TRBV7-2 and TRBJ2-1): GAGVSQSPSNKVTEKGKDVELRCDPISGHTALYWYRQSLGQGLEFLIYFQGNSAPDKSGLPSDRFSAERTGGSVSTLTIQRTQQEDSAVYLCASSLVASGGARNEQFFGPGTRLTVL.

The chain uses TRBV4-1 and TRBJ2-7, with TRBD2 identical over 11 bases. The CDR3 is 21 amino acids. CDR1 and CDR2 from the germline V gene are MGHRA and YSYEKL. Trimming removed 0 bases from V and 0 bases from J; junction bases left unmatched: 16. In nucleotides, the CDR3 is TGCGCCAGCAGCCAAGATGAATCGGCTAGCGGGAGGATCAGGAGCTCCTACGAGCAGTACTTC. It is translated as CASSQDESASGRIRSSYEQYF.

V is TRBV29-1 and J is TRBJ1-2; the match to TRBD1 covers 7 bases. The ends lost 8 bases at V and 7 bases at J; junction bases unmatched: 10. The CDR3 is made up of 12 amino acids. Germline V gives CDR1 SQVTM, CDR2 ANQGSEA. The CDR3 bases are TGCAGCTCCCAACGTTCAGGGGGTGGCTACACCTTC. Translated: CSSQRSGGGYTF.

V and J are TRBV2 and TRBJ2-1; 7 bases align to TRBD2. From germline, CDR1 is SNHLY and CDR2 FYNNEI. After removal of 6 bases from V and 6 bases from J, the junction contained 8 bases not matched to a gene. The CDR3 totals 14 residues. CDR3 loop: CASRTGTTSNEQFF. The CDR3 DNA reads TGTGCCAGCAGAACCGGGACTACCTCCAATGAGCAGTTCTTC.

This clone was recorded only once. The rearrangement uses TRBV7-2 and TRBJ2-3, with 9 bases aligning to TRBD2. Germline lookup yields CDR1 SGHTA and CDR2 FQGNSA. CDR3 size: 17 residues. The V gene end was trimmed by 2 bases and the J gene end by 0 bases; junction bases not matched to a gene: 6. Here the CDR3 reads CASSLYLAGPSTDTQYF. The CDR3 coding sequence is TGTGCCAGCAGCTTATATCTAGCGGGGCCGAGCACAGATACGCAGTATTTT.

The CDR3 spells CASSQLGTTDGYTF. The CDR3 bases are TGCGCCAGCAGTCAATTGGGGACAACCGATGGCTACACCTTC. The chain joins TRBV23-1 to TRBJ1-2; D may be TRBD1 (6 bases). TRBV23-1 counts as an open reading frame of uncertain function. With 1 base removed from V and 6 bases from J, the gap between germline ends came to 12 bases. CDR3 size: 14 residues.

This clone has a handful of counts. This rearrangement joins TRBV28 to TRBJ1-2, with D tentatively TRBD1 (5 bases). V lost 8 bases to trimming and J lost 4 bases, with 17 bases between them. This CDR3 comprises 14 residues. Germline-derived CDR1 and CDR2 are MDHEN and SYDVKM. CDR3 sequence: CASYSRGRGYGYTF. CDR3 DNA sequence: TGTGCCAGCTACTCTAGAGGGAGGGGCTATGGCTACACCTTC.